The rows below give T cell receptor beta chains drawn from one sample of a study of blood T cell repertoires in COVID-19. The table came from immunoSEQ multiplex PCR; TCRdb's copy has only in-frame clones and leaves some out. The table includes 100,000 to 150,000 clones, around 81% detected once. Input material: peripheral blood. Source of these receptors: a woman between 50 and 59 years old with acute or convalescent COVID-19. CDR3s include the opening cysteine and the closing phenylalanine or tryptophan. Clone size appears in some rows only: once, few, many, or a class for an expanded clone.

TRBJ1-3 | TRBV18 | . | CASSRTSDSGNTIYF
TRBJ2-5 | TRBV6-5 | . | CASSYRLAGDRETQYF
TRBJ1-4 | TRBV18 | . | CASSPTATNEKLFF
TRBJ1-6 | TRBV5-8 | . | CASSLRGRNSPLHF
TRBJ1-2 | TRBV3-1/TRBV3-2 | . | CASSLGTARLSSGYTF
TRBJ2-1 | TRBV30 | few | CAWATSGTHNEQFF
TRBJ1-4 | TRBV9 | once | CASSSQGHTPNEKLFF
TRBJ1-1 | TRBV5-6 | . | CASSPNRDRGYTEAFF
TRBJ2-3 | TRBV5-1 | . | CASSSLAGGTDTQYF
TRBJ2-3 | TRBV10-3 | . | CAISRSGLSTDTQYF
TRBJ2-1 | TRBV6-2/TRBV6-3 | . | CASSHEGRHGQFF
TRBJ1-4 | TRBV6-5 | . | CASSMTGTGEKLFF
TRBJ2-1 | TRBV18 | . | CASSPGLAGDNEQFF
TRBJ1-2 | TRBV28 | . | CASSLTNGNYGYTF
TRBJ1-1 | TRBV10-1 | . | CASSDGTEAFF
TRBJ2-7 | TRBV9 | . | CASSVDPGTGYEQYF
TRBJ2-3 | TRBV6-4 | . | CASSPNLFLTDTQYF
TRBJ2-3 | TRBV5-1 | . | CASSLGSGSTDTQYF
TRBJ2-1 | TRBV2 | . | CASKPGLADREQFF
TRBJ1-4 | TRBV5-1 | . | CASSPTGTGLVKLFF
TRBJ2-3 | TRBV7-2 | . | CASSLFGVASTDTQYF
TRBJ2-1 | TRBV27 | . | CASTWTVEDSYNEQFF
TRBJ1-5 | TRBV12-3/TRBV12-4 | few | CASSLKGGGSQHF
TRBJ1-2 | TRBV24-1 | . | CATSDRTDYGYTF
TRBJ2-5 | TRBV6-5 | . | CASTQTSGTGETQYF
TRBJ2-7 | TRBV30 | . | CAWSPMGAGLFEQYF
TRBJ1-1 | TRBV7-8 | . | CASSPRGQGFTEAFF
TRBJ1-6 | TRBV7-2 | . | CASSRGQFNSPLHF
TRBJ1-3 | TRBV19 | . | CASLQGRNTIYF
TRBJ2-3 | TRBV11-2 | . | CASSSQGLATDTQYF
TRBJ1-2 | TRBV6-1 | . | CASSESGAYGYTF
TRBJ1-3 | TRBV30 | . | CAWSKGSGNTIYF
TRBJ1-1 | TRBV7-8 | . | CASSLAPVNTEAFF
TRBJ1-4 | TRBV27 | few | CASRRTGNEKLFF
TRBJ2-7 | TRBV20-1 | . | CSARETQSQYF
TRBJ2-6 | TRBV10-3 | . | CAIGQNSGANVLTF
TRBJ2-7 | TRBV6-6 | . | CASSPPPGYGSYEQYF
TRBJ2-7 | TRBV7-9 | . | CASSSGLGQGNYEQYF
TRBJ2-5 | TRBV12-5 | . | CASAGQGAETQYF
TRBJ2-1 | TRBV11-2 | few | CASSLEFGSVTVRFF
TRBJ1-4 | TRBV3-1/TRBV3-2 | . | CASSPGQGREEKLFF
TRBJ1-1 | TRBV10-3 | . | CAISELQSGTEAFF
TRBJ2-7 | TRBV15 | few | CATSRQTGYEQYF
TRBJ2-3 | TRBV5-4 | few | CASSLWLAGNTDTQYF
TRBJ2-7 | TRBV6-5 | . | CASWTGRAYEQYF
TRBJ1-1 | TRBV29-1 | . | CSAGQGEGNTEAFF
TRBJ1-1 | TRBV2 | . | CASSEGPGTEAFF
TRBJ1-1 | TRBV5-4 | . | CASSTGGGWNTEAFF
TRBJ2-7 | TRBV11-3 | . | CASSSGAGGAYEQYF
TRBJ2-1 | TRBV7-8 | few | CASSSYRFSYNEQFF
TRBJ2-2 | TRBV10-2 | . | CASTRRTSGGTNTGELFF
TRBJ1-3 | TRBV6-5 | . | CASRYTGSGNTIYF
TRBJ2-6 | TRBV9 | . | CASSVGKGGGPNVLTF
TRBJ2-7 | TRBV30 | . | CAWSVRGYEQYF
TRBJ2-1 | TRBV28 | few | CASTGGSYNEQFF
TRBJ2-7 | TRBV9 | . | CASSEGAGAYEQYF
TRBJ2-1 | TRBV18 | few | CASSPPNNEQFF
TRBJ1-2 | TRBV2 | few | CASSRRGLWSDYGYTF
TRBJ1-2 | TRBV19 | . | CASADRERRGYTF
TRBJ1-6 | TRBV5-8 | . | CASRPMSYNSPLHF